This T cell receptor beta chain was found in a study of blood T cells in healthy people across ages. Every sample had a minimum of 6 million PBMCs isolated. Primed by a sample-barcoded 5' primer and a J-beta primer mix, a second PCR proceeded for about 7 to 12 cycles. TCRdb processed the 5' RACE reads anew with MiXCR; each CDR3 protein has one entry. The sample has hundreds of thousands of distinct CDR3 sequences, 45% to 65% seen once. Findings of the study overall: Diversity of TCR beta correlated strongly with naive T cell percentage.

CDR1 and CDR2 from the germline V gene are SEHNR and FQNEAQ (reference sequence). V dropped 5 bases and J dropped 6; count of bases not matched to a gene: 9. The CDR3 consists of 15 residues. On this clonotype itself: The target antigen is unknown.

This sequence joins TRBV7-9 and TRBJ2-1; 8 bases agree with TRBD2. Sequenced sample: blood. This receptor was identified in a man aged 60-69 years in good health. The CDR3 reads CASSAAGGLGNEQFF. In DNA form, the CDR3 reads TGTGCCAGCAGCGCGGCGGGGGGTCTCGGCAATGAGCAGTTCTTC.